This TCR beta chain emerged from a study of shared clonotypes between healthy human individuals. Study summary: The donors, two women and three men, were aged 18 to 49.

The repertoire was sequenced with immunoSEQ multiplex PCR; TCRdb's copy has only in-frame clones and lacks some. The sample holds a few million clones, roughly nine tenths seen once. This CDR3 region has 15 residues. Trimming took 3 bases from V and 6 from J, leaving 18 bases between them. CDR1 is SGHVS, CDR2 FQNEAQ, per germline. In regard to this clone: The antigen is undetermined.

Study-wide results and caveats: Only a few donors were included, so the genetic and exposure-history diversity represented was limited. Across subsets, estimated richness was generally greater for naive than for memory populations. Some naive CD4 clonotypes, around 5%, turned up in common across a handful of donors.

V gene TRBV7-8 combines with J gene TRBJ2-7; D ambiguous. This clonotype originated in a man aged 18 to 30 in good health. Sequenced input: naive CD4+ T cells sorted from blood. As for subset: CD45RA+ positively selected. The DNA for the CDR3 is TGTGCCAGCAGCTTGATCGGTAAGTTTGTAGCCGAGCAGTACTTC. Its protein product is CASSLIGKFVAEQYF.